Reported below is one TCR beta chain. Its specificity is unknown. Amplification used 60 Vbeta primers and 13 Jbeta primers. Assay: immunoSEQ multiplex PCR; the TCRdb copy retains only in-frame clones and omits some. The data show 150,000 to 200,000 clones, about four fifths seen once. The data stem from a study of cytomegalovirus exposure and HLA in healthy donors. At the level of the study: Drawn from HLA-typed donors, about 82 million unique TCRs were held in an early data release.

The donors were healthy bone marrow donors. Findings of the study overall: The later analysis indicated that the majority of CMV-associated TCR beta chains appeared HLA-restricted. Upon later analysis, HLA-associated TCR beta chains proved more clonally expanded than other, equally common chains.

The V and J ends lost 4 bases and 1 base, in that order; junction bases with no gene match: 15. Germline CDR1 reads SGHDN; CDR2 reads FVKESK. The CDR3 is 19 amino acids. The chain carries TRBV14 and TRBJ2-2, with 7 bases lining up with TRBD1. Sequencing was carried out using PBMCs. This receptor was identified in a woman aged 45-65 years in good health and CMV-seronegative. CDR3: CASSLLRDSKGLNTGELFF. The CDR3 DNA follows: TGTGCCAGCAGCCTCCTCCGGGACAGTAAGGGGCTGAACACCGGGGAGCTGTTTTTT.